Following are 27 T cell receptor beta chains from one sample sequenced in a study of cytomegalovirus exposure and HLA in healthy donors. 60 Vbeta and 13 Jbeta primers were used in PCR. Sequencing was performed with immunoSEQ multiplex PCR; in TCRdb, only in-frame clones are kept and a portion is missing. The sample includes over 100,000 clones, about a tenth of them seen just once. Sequences were obtained from PBMCs. These receptors were obtained from a man aged 40-49 years in good health and CMV-seropositive.

This clone came up a few times. The chain couples TRBV5-1 to TRBJ1-5, with 8 bases lining up with TRBD1. Germline V gene data show CDR1 as SGHRS and CDR2 as YFSETQ. The ends lost 3 bases at V and 7 bases at J; junction bases unmatched: 6. This CDR3 has 14 amino acids. The DNA of the CDR3 is TGCGCCAGCAGCTCAGGACAGGGCTTACAGCCCCAGCATTTT. Its translation is CASSSGQGLQPQHF.

V and J are TRBV7-6 and TRBJ2-5; 9 nucleotides line up with TRBD2. The germline gives CDR1 SGHVS, CDR2 FNYEAQ. The V and J ends lost 0 bases and 0 bases, in that order; junction bases with no gene match: 5. This CDR3 region has 17 residues. CDR3 DNA: TGTGCCAGCAGCTTAGCGCAAACTAGCGGGTACCAAGAGACCCAGTACTTC. Protein: CASSLAQTSGYQETQYF.

This chain links TRBV29-1 with TRBJ1-4, with 11 positions matching TRBD1. Germline assignment: CDR1 SQVTM and CDR2 ANQGSEA. This CDR3 contains 12 residues. Trimming cost V 7 bases and J 8 bases; bases outside gene matches: 3. CDR3 region: CSARTGGEKLFF. Written as DNA, the CDR3 is TGCAGCGCGAGGACAGGGGGCGAAAAACTGTTTTTT. Combining the CDR3 with reference TRBV29-1 and TRBJ1-4 gives the whole variable domain SAVISQKPSRDICQRGTSLTIQCQVDSQVTMMFWYRQQPGQSLTLIATANQGSEATYESGFVIDKFPISRPNLTFSTLTVSNMSPEDSSIYLCSARTGGEKLFFGSGTQLSVL.

For this clone: Other DNA sequences in this sample translate to the same CDR3. The rearrangement uses TRBV7-2 and TRBJ1-5; 8 bases are shared with TRBD1. CDR1 and CDR2 from the germline V gene are SGHTA and FQGNSA. This CDR3 has 15 residues. The trim removed 3 bases at V and 6 bases at J, leaving 7 bases unmatched. The CDR3 region is CASSFHAGGGQPQHF. The CDR3, as DNA: TGTGCCAGCAGCTTCCATGCAGGGGGCGGTCAGCCCCAGCATTTT. The full variable domain, with the rest looked up from reference TRBV7-2 and TRBJ1-5, is GAGVSQSPSNKVTEKGKDVELRCDPISGHTALYWYRQSLGQGLEFLIYFQGNSAPDKSGLPSDRFSAERTGGSVSTLTIQRTQQEDSAVYLCASSFHAGGGQPQHFGDGTRLSIL.

The rearrangement uses TRBV6-7 and TRBJ2-6; 9 bases match TRBD1. TRBV6-7 is identified as an open reading frame with a role that is uncertain. The CDR3 spans 19 residues. The ends lost 6 bases at V and 0 bases at J; junction bases unmatched: 12. CDR3 residues: CASSTGQGVPCSGANVLTF. In DNA form, the CDR3 reads TGTGCCAGCAGCACGGGACAGGGAGTGCCTTGCTCTGGGGCCAACGTCCTGACTTTC.

The rearrangement uses TRBV6-6 and TRBJ2-7; D ambiguous. The CDR3 has 12 amino acids. V lost 0 bases and J 5 bases, leaving 5 bases between the germline ends. CDR1 and CDR2 from the germline V gene are MNHNY and SVGAGI (reference sequence). CDR3 DNA sequence: TGTGCCAGCAGTTACTCCGGAGACGAGCAGTACTTC. Translation gives CASSYSGDEQYF.

This clone turned up a few times. This chain connects TRBV5-6 to TRBJ1-1; D ambiguous. Deletions cut 0 bases from V and 5 bases from J, with 11 bases between. CDR1 SGHDT and CDR2 YYEEEE come from the germline V gene. The CDR3 is 14 residues long. The CDR3 region has the DNA TGTGCCAGCAGCTTGGTTGGCAGAAATACTGAAGCTTTCTTT. Translating it yields CASSLVGRNTEAFF.

The sample holds a few counts of this clone. The genes are TRBV27 and TRBJ1-6, with D tentatively TRBD1 (5 bases). CDR3 length: 15 residues. V was trimmed by 6 bases and J by 4 bases, leaving 13 bases between them. Germline lookup yields CDR1 MNHEY and CDR2 SMNVEV (reference sequence). The DNA for the CDR3 is TGTGCCAGCAGCCAAACCGACAGATATAATTCACCCCTCCACTTT. It yields the protein CASSQTDRYNSPLHF.

This clone was counted a few times. The chain recombines TRBV29-1 with TRBJ2-1; 8 nucleotides agree with TRBD2. After removal of 5 bases from V and 7 bases from J, the junction contained 4 bases not matched to a gene. CDR3 size: 12 residues. Germline CDR1 is SQVTM and CDR2 is ANQGSEA. The CDR3 reads CSVKRELNEQFF. DNA for the CDR3: TGCAGCGTTAAGCGGGAGCTGAATGAGCAGTTCTTC.

This clone turned up a few times. The junction differs from germline at one of its ends, possibly a read error. The chain carries TRBV6-6 and TRBJ1-5, with 8 nucleotides matching TRBD1. CDR1 and CDR2 from the germline V gene are MNHNY and SVGAGI (reference sequence). The CDR3 consists of 12 residues. CDR3 residues: CASRDRQQHQHF. The CDR3, as DNA: TGTGCAAGCCGGGACAGGCAACAGCACCAGCATTTT.

This clone has only a few counts. The chain recombines TRBV5-1 with TRBJ1-4; 7 bases are shared with TRBD1. CDR3 length equals 15 residues. The germline V gene has CDR1 SGHRS and CDR2 YFSETQ. V was clipped by 2 bases and J by 4 bases; unmatched bases: 5. The CDR3 DNA is TGCGCCAGCAGCTTAGACAGGGCTTTTAATGAAAAACTGTTTTTT. Its protein is CASSLDRAFNEKLFF.

J is TRBJ2-7 and V is TRBV27, with D possibly matching TRBD1 (7 bases). This CDR3 has 16 residues. V lost 5 bases and J lost 6, with 23 bases in between. From germline, CDR1 is MNHEY and CDR2 SMNVEV (reference sequence). The CDR3 sequence is CASSPYRGGKLAEQYF. CDR3 bases: TGTGCCAGCAGTCCATACAGGGGCGGGAAGTTGGCCGAGCAGTACTTC.

The V call is TRBV5-1, the J call TRBJ2-2, with D hard to call. V lost 4 bases, J lost 2 bases, and 9 bases lay in between. The CDR3 consists of 14 residues. Germline CDR1 and CDR2: SGHRS and YFSETQ. The chain's CDR3 is CASSDAANTGELFF. CDR3 nucleotides: TGCGCCAGCAGCGATGCGGCAAACACCGGGGAGCTGTTTTTT.

This clone was seen a few times. The gene calls are TRBV11-2 and TRBJ1-1; D remains ambiguous. CDR1 is SGHAT and CDR2 is FQNNGV in the germline V gene. Trimming removed 4 bases from V and 3 bases from J, with 18 bases in between. There are 16 residues in the CDR3. CDR3 nucleotides: TGTGCCAGCAGCTCCACCGGAGGCAGAAAATACACTGAAGCTTTCTTT. This codes for CASSSTGGRKYTEAFF.

A remark on this clone: At one boundary the junction diverges from the germline segment, which might be a read error. This chain links TRBV29-1 with TRBJ2-2; D perhaps matches TRBD2 (5 bases). In germline, CDR1 is SQVTM, CDR2 ANQGSEA. This CDR3 spans 12 amino acids. The CDR3 bases are TGCAGAGTTGTACGGGGTGCCGGGGAGCTGTTTTTT. Protein: CRVVRGAGELFF.

The chain links TRBV7-9 to TRBJ2-7, with 10 positions matching TRBD1. Germline values: CDR1 SEHNR, CDR2 FQNEAQ (reference sequence). The CDR3 extends over 16 amino acids. V shed 2 bases, J shed 5 bases, and the junction held 9 bases outside the gene matches. As DNA, the CDR3 is TGTGCCAGCAGCTTACCCCCGGGACAGGGGAACCACGAGCAGTACTTC. Translated, it gives CASSLPPGQGNHEQYF.

The J gene is TRBJ2-7, the V gene TRBV6-1; TRBD2 is a possible D gene (6 bases). The germline gives CDR1 MNHNS, CDR2 SASEGT. The ends were cut back, 4 bases at V and 4 bases at J, with 20 bases in the middle. The CDR3 is 16 amino acids. For the CDR3, the DNA is TGTGCCAGCAGTGGAATCTCTAGCGTCGTTGAATACGAGCAGTACTTC. It codes for CASSGISSVVEYEQYF.

This clone was observed a few times. CDR3 in amino acids: CAISRDSSGNTEAFF. The CDR3 region has the DNA TGTGCCATCAGCCGGGACAGTTCGGGGAACACTGAAGCTTTCTTT. J is TRBJ1-1 and V is TRBV10-3; TRBD1 agrees at 7 bases. Looked up from germline, CDR1 is ENHRY and CDR2 is SYGVKD. Trimming removed 6 bases from V and 1 base from J; junction bases left unmatched: 8. The CDR3 loop spans 15 amino acids.

The rearrangement joins TRBV11-3 to TRBJ2-7; TRBD2 matches at 11 bases. V was pared by 6 bases and J by 4 bases, with 5 bases of the junction left unmatched. CDR1 is SGHNT and CDR2 is YENEEA in the germline V gene. The CDR3 is 14 residues long. The CDR3 protein is CASSATSGTYEQYF. The CDR3 coding sequence is TGTGCCAGCAGTGCGACTAGCGGGACGTACGAGCAGTACTTC. Variable domain in full (rest from reference TRBV11-3 and TRBJ2-7): EAGVVQSPRYKIIEKKQPVAFWCNPISGHNTLYWYLQNLGQGPELLIRYENEEAVDDSQLPKDRFSAERLKGVDSTLKIQPAELGDSAVYLCASSATSGTYEQYFGPGTRLTVT.

This chain joins TRBV30 and TRBJ2-1, with TRBD2 matching over 10 bases. Germline lookup yields CDR1 GTSNPN and CDR2 SVGIG (reference sequence). The CDR3 is 15 amino acids. With 5 bases clipped from V and 9 bases from J, the junction kept 13 bases outside the gene matches. This CDR3 reads CAWGLAATPPGEQFF. The CDR3 DNA follows: TGTGCCTGGGGACTAGCGGCAACCCCTCCAGGTGAGCAGTTCTTC.

The chain couples TRBV7-2 to TRBJ2-1; tentatively, D is TRBD1 (6 bases). This CDR3 contains 13 residues. Germline assignment: CDR1 SGHTA and CDR2 FQGNSA. V was trimmed by 4 bases and J by 9 bases, leaving 13 bases between them. As DNA, the CDR3 is TGTGCCAGCAGCTCAACAGGGCCCGGTGAGCAGTTCTTC. As protein: CASSSTGPGEQFF.

The rearrangement joins TRBV19 to TRBJ2-1, with 7 bases aligning to TRBD1. The CDR3 has 13 amino acids. Germline values: CDR1 LNHDA, CDR2 SQIVND (reference sequence). The DNA of the CDR3 is TGTGCTCACATATCACAGGGGACCAATGAGCAGTTCTTC. Amino acid sequence: CAHISQGTNEQFF.

The rearrangement uses TRBV29-1 and TRBJ2-7, with TRBD2 identical over 8 bases. The CDR3 spans 12 residues. Losses at the gene ends were 5 bases for V and 3 bases for J; bases not matched to a gene: 3. CDR1 is SQVTM, CDR2 ANQGSEA, per germline. DNA of the CDR3: TGCAGCGTTACCGGGACTAGCTACGAGCAGTACTTC. Protein sequence: CSVTGTSYEQYF.

Only a few counts were recorded for this clone. CDR3 coding DNA: TGCGCCAGCAGCTTGGGTGGAGGGCTGAACACTGAAGCTTTCTTT. It codes for CASSLGGGLNTEAFF. This sequence joins TRBV5-1 and TRBJ1-1; D gene unclear. The CDR3 runs to 15 residues. Germline assignment: CDR1 SGHRS and CDR2 YFSETQ. V was pared by 0 bases and J by 0 bases, with 9 bases between. Based on the CDR3 plus reference TRBV5-1 and TRBJ1-1, the full variable domain is KAGVTQTPRYLIKTRGQQVTLSCSPISGHRSVSWYQQTPGQGLQFLFEYFSETQRNKGNFPGRFSGRQFSNSRSEMNVSTLELGDSALYLCASSLGGGLNTEAFFGQGTRLTVV.

The chain has TRBV14 and TRBJ2-1, with TRBD1 matching over 10 bases. V lost 1 base, J lost 7 bases, and 10 bases stayed unmatched. This CDR3 has 17 residues. The V gene's germline CDR1 is SGHDN and CDR2 FVKESK. The CDR3 bases are TGTGCCAGCAGCCAAGTAGGGGGGACAGGGGTCCCTAATGAGCAGTTCTTC. This codes for CASSQVGGTGVPNEQFF.

This clone was seen a handful of times. Likely a read error: the CDR3 ends without its conserved phenylalanine or tryptophan. The J gene is TRBJ2-3, the V gene TRBV6-4; D not certain. Germline lookup yields CDR1 MRHNA and CDR2 SNTAGT. There are 15 residues in the CDR3. Trimming stripped 3 bases from V and 0 bases from J, with 10 bases between. The CDR3 sequence: CASSDGKGSTDTQYV. The CDR3 DNA sequence: TGTGCCAGCAGTGATGGGAAAGGGAGCACAGATACGCAGTATGTT.

Concerning this clone: Germline is not matched at one junction end, which may reflect a read error. V gene TRBV25-1 combines with J gene TRBJ1-5; D is unclear. This CDR3 contains 11 residues. CDR1 is MGHDK, CDR2 SYGVNS, per germline. CDR3 sequence reads: CASSEGGPQNF. CDR3 nucleotides: TGTGCCAGCAGTGAGGGAGGGCCCCAGAATTTT. Supplemented by reference TRBV25-1 and TRBJ1-5, the full variable domain reads EADIYQTPRYLVIGTGKKITLECSQTMGHDKMYWYQQDPGMELHLIHYSYGVNSTEKGDLSSESTVSRIRTEHFPLTLESARPSHTSQYLCASSEGGPQNFGDGTRLSIL.